This TCR beta chain was identified during a study of regulatory dendritic cells for organ transplantation (dated by TCRdb to 2016 to 2017). Regarding the research as a whole: TCRbeta repertoires were sequenced from sorted naive and memory CD4+ and CD8+ T cells before and after allostimulation with regulatory or mature dendritic cells.

A multiplexed two-step PCR with Vbeta-specific forward primers and Jbeta-specific reverse primers was used to amplify the TCRbeta CDR3 regions. TCRbeta libraries were sequenced on an Illumina instrument through the immunoSEQ service. Regarding the original processing steps: IMGT annotation was used to assign V, D and J genes, and synthetic CDR3 analogues were used to correct the counts for multiplex PCR bias. Repertoire clonality was computed in the immunoSEQ Analyzer as one minus normalized Shannon entropy. Whether a clone counted as expanded was decided by Fisher's exact test with Benjamini-Hochberg false discovery rate control and a two-tailed cutoff of P<0.01. Here the immuneACCESS table is served through TCRdb, limited to in-frame sequences with V and J called. Missing clones are a known gap in these copies; in checked studies unresolved V genes cover under half, and the rest lacks a known reason. V and J calls and clone size are given by that table; D and trimming were obtained from the DNA. Counted in this sample were about 29,000 clones; roughly 80% of them appeared once. Approximately 0.094% of the sample is in the top ten clones.

The investigation overall reported the following: Of the resting subsets, the one holding the most alloreactive TCR clonotypes was memory CD8+ T cells. Only a couple of subjects were sequenced, and considerable between-individual heterogeneity in the alloreactive memory CD8+ T cell pool was noted by the authors. Highly diverse repertoires were observed in naive CD4+ and CD8+ T cells, whereas lower diversity was observed in memory cells, and the most oligoclonal repertoires were found in memory CD8+ cells. In both subjects, allostimulation led to expansion of memory CD8+ clones, although regulatory dendritic cells appeared to cause more limited expansion than mature dendritic cells did.

With regard to this clone: It lacks a known antigen. Nothing much larger sits one base from this clone, and base qualities are not available.

Reading the germline V gene (reference sequence) gives CDR1 LNHDA and CDR2 SQIVND. The trim is 6 bases for V and 4 bases for J, with a gap of 18 bases between the germline ends. Counted from cysteine to phenylalanine, this CDR3 has 15 amino acids. Of the read, only the CDR3 DNA is kept; its 45 bases are in frame from base 1. FACS was used to sort CD4+ or CD8+ cells into naive T cells, defined as CD45RA+, and memory T cells, defined as CD45RO+. The T cells used for TCR sequencing were obtained from two healthy control subjects. For the mixed lymphocyte reactions, sorted T cell subsets left unstimulated acted as baseline controls. Genomic DNA was extracted with the Qiagen DNeasy Blood & Tissue Kit.

Sequencing was performed on naive CD4+ T cells from blood. This specimen's cell subset or site label, per the study, means: CD45RA+ naive T cells. The chain is assembled from TRBV19 and TRBJ1-1, with no confident D gene call. The TCR sequence derives from a human donor in good health. CDR3 loop: CASRDFATGVTEAFF. The base sequence is TGTGCCAGTAGGGACTTTGCTACGGGTGTCACTGAAGCTTTCTTT.